This T cell receptor (beta chain) was recovered during a study of cytomegalovirus exposure and HLA in healthy donors. Overall study results and limits: Data from an earlier analysis indicated that most TCR beta V segments were productive either about 87% or about 30% of the time. It was shown in a later analysis that HLA-associated TCR beta chains were more clonally expanded than other, equally common chains.

A note on this clone: The antigen is undetermined.

CDR1 is LGHNA, CDR2 YSLEER, per germline. The ends were cut back, 4 bases at V and 10 bases at J, with 17 bases in the middle. CDR3 length: 14 residues. Donors had nominal health at sampling but likely had unrecorded immune exposures. This PCR relied on a set of 60 Vbeta primers and 13 Jbeta primers. The protocol was immunoSEQ multiplex PCR, while the TCRdb copy is restricted to in-frame clones and leaves out a portion. The sample records more than 45,000 clones, around two thirds being singletons. The sequencing input was PBMCs. This chain links TRBV4-3 with TRBJ2-1; a possible D gene is TRBD2 (6 bases). This TCR came from a woman aged 55-69 years in good health and CMV-seropositive. CDR3 coding DNA: TGCGCCAGCAGCCCCTCCCCCGGGGGAGCGGAGCAGTTCTTC. Amino acids: CASSPSPGGAEQFF.